Below, 5 T cell receptor beta chains from the same sample are listed, as sequenced in a study of CD8 T cells in Susac syndrome. cDNA came from about 0.5 to 1 ug RNA primed by random hexamers. MiXCR was run by TCRdb on the immunoSEQ multiplex PCR reads, yielding one entry per CDR3 protein. The data show 140,000 to 150,000 distinct CDR3 sequences, 95% seen once. The sequenced material came from CD4+ T cells from PBMCs. The receptors stem from a human donor with Susac syndrome.

The chain employs TRBV3-1 and TRBJ1-2; no firm D call. The CDR3 consists of 18 residues. The germline CDR1 and CDR2 sequences are LGHDT and YNNKEL (reference sequence). V lost 1 base and J lost 1, with 19 bases in between. The CDR3 bases are TGTGCCAGCAGCCAAGGGGTCGGCAGGTCGAATGGTAACTATGGCTACACCTTC. Its translation is CASSQGVGRSNGNYGYTF.

Only one count was recorded for this clonotype. The chain joins TRBV20-1 to TRBJ1-5; D is unclear. V was pared by 2 bases and J by 4 bases, with 9 bases between. Germline values: CDR1 DFQATT, CDR2 SNEGSKA (reference sequence). The CDR3 covers 13 residues. CDR3 DNA: TGCAGTGCTAGACCTGGCGGTAATCAGCCCCAGCATTTT. It codes for CSARPGGNQPQHF.

This chain joins TRBV29-1 and TRBJ1-5, with 7 bases identical to TRBD1. CDR3 length: 12 residues. CDR1 is SQVTM and CDR2 is ANQGSEA in the germline V gene. Trimming at V came to 7 bases and at J to 3 bases, leaving 3 bases not matched to a gene. In nucleotides, the CDR3 is TGCAGCGCAGGACAGGCCAATCAGCCCCAGCATTTT. Amino acids: CSAGQANQPQHF.

The chain couples TRBV25-1 to TRBJ1-4, with D uncertain. Germline V gene lookup returns CDR1 MGHDK and CDR2 SYGVNS. The CDR3 runs to 12 residues. The germline V and J ends were trimmed by 5 bases and 5 bases, with 6 bases remaining between them. The CDR3 coding sequence is TGTGCCAGCAGTACCCGGAATGAAAAACTGTTTTTT. Its translation is CASSTRNEKLFF.

The chain uses TRBV6-2 or TRBV6-3 and TRBJ2-7; 8 bases match TRBD1. Germline V lookup: CDR1 MNHEY, CDR2 SVGEGT. J lost 4 bases, V lost 7 bases, and 12 bases had no gene match. The CDR3 has 15 amino acids. DNA of the CDR3: TGTGCCAGCACTTTACGGGACAGGCTTCGTTACGAGCAGTACTTC. The encoded protein is CASTLRDRLRYEQYF.